This note documents a single T cell receptor beta chain sequence. The antigen is unknown. This was the immunoSEQ v3.0 assay at survey level. A per-sample goal of roughly 35,000-55,000 T-cell genomes was targeted by sequencing. TCRdb's table, derived via immunoSEQ multiplex PCR, lists solely in-frame clones and lacks some. This sample has 25,000 to 30,000 clones, with 85% to 90% found just once. These data are taken from a study of long-term antiretroviral therapy in people with HIV. Study-level points and caveats: Nothing was known about ART adherence, viral resistance or changes in therapy. Pre-ART-expanded clones dominated the repertoire at all time points. Older ART regimens were possibly in use when the blood was collected between the mid-2000s and the late 2010s.

The sequence came from a man aged 50-60 years with HIV. Sequencing was performed on unsorted PBMCs, taken 3.2 years before starting antiretroviral therapy.

CDR3 nucleotides: TGTGCCAGCAGCCAAGACAGGAACACTGAAGCTTTCTTT. This codes for CASSQDRNTEAFF. This chain joins TRBV7-7 and TRBJ1-1; D is possibly TRBD1 (5 bases). V was clipped by 5 bases and J by 1 base, with 8 bases between them. This CDR3 has 13 residues. CDR1 SSHAT and CDR2 FNYEAQ come from the germline V gene (reference sequence). Drawing the rest from reference TRBV7-7 and TRBJ1-1, the complete variable domain is GAGVSQSPRYKVTKRGQDVTLRCDPISSHATLYWYQQALGQGPEFLTYFNYEAQPDKSGLPSDRFSAERPEGSISTLTIQRTEQRDSAMYRCASSQDRNTEAFFGQGTRLTVV.